The clone carrying this T cell receptor beta chain is termed medium-sized. Its specificity is not known. This entry is derived from a study of TIL therapy for anti-PD-1-resistant metastatic lung cancer. Study-level results: Many TIL product clones were absent from baseline tumor, suggesting clonal contraction. TIL cultures after expansion showed higher clonality and lower diversity than baseline tumor (median about 6% vs 30%).

Time point reported: pre-treatment sample, taken before nivolumab and TIL therapy. Tumor tissue came from excised metastases, mostly pleural nodules or supraclavicular lymph nodes. Enrollment ran from 2017 to early 2020. The V segment lost 0 bases and the J segment 10 bases; nucleotides outside the gene matches: 9. Germline V gives CDR1 SGHRS, CDR2 YFSETQ. This CDR3 has 16 residues. This was the immunoSEQ v3 assay. Each library reached 2 million or so read pairs, or 5-6 million at deep level. The repertoire was sequenced with immunoSEQ multiplex PCR; TCRdb's copy has only in-frame clones and lacks some. The table has roughly 10,000 clones, about 60% seen once.

The input for sequencing was tumor tissue, taken at baseline. The receptor was isolated from a person aged 25 to 79 with non-small cell lung cancer. J is TRBJ1-6 and V is TRBV5-1; 8 bases align to TRBD1. The CDR3: CASSLEGQAYGSPLHF. In nucleotides, the CDR3 is TGCGCCAGCAGCTTGGAGGGACAGGCATATGGGTCACCCCTCCACTTT. Combining the CDR3 with reference TRBV5-1 and TRBJ1-6 gives the whole variable domain KAGVTQTPRYLIKTRGQQVTLSCSPISGHRSVSWYQQTPGQGLQFLFEYFSETQRNKGNFPGRFSGRQFSNSRSEMNVSTLELGDSALYLCASSLEGQAYGSPLHFGNGTRLTVT.